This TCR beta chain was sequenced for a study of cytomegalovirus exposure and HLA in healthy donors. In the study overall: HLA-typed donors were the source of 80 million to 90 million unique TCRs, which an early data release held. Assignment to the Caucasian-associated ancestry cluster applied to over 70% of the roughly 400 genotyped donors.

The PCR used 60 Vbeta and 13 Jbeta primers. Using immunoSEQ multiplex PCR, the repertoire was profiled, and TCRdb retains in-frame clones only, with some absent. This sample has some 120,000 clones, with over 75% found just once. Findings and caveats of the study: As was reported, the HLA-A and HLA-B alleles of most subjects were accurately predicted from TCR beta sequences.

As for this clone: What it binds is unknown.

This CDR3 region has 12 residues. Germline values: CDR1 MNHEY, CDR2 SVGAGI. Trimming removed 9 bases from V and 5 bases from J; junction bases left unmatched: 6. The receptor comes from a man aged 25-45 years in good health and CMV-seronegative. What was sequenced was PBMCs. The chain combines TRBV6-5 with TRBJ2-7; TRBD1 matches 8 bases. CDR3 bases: TGTGCCAGTAGGACAGGGTGGAACGAGCAGTACTTC. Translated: CASRTGWNEQYF.